Presented here are 26 T cell receptor beta chains from one specimen sequenced in a study of blood T cell repertoires in COVID-19. Sequencing used immunoSEQ multiplex PCR; TCRdb keeps in-frame clones, though not all of them. The repertoire holds 210,000 or so clones, almost 90% seen once, with less than 3% in the top ten. The sequencing sample was made of peripheral blood. The source is a woman aged 60-70 years with acute or convalescent COVID-19.

This chain connects TRBV20-1 to TRBJ2-5; a possible D gene is TRBD1 (5 bases). The germline V gene has CDR1 DFQATT and CDR2 SNEGSKA (reference sequence). The CDR3 loop spans 11 amino acids. Trimming removed 4 bases at V and 5 bases at J, with 8 bases between. The CDR3 DNA reads as TGCAGTGCTAAGAAGGGGGAGACCCAGTACTTC. This codes for CSAKKGETQYF.

The chain links TRBV4-3 to TRBJ1-2; D is uncertain. Looked up from germline, CDR1 is LGHNA and CDR2 is YSLEER. CDR3 length equals 15 residues. V lost 0 bases and J lost 5, with 13 bases in between. The chain's CDR3 is CASSQDHHSGYGYTF. CDR3 sequence (DNA): TGCGCCAGCAGCCAAGATCACCACAGTGGGTATGGCTACACCTTC.

This chain connects TRBV10-3 to TRBJ1-3; tentative D call: TRBD1 (5 bases). This CDR3 region has 14 residues. CDR1 ENHRY and CDR2 SYGVKD come from the germline V gene. Trimming shortened V by 5 bases and J by 0 bases, and 8 bases separated the two germline ends. DNA of the CDR3: TGTGCCATCAGTCCCGACAGCTCTGGAAACACCATATATTTT. It codes for CAISPDSSGNTIYF.

The chain links TRBV7-9 to TRBJ2-7, with TRBD1 matching 7 bases. CDR1 and CDR2 from the germline V gene are SEHNR and FQNEAQ (reference sequence). The CDR3 is 14 residues long. The V gene end was trimmed by 5 bases and the J gene end by 3 bases; junction bases not matched to a gene: 7. The CDR3 bases are TGTGCCAGCAGCCACGACAGGGTGAACTACGAGCAGTACTTC. Residues: CASSHDRVNYEQYF. Looking up the rest from reference TRBV7-9 and TRBJ2-7 gives the full variable domain: DTGVSQNPRHKITKRGQNVTFRCDPISEHNRLYWYRQTLGQGPEFLTYFQNEAQLEKSRLLSDRFSAERPKGSFSTLEIQRTEQGDSAMYLCASSHDRVNYEQYFGPGTRLTVT.

The chain links TRBV6-4 to TRBJ2-2; tentative D call: TRBD1 (6 bases). This CDR3 is built from 17 residues. V lost 1 base and J lost 6, with 18 bases in between. Germline values: CDR1 MRHNA, CDR2 SNTAGT. CDR3 bases: TGTGCCAGCAGTGACTGTTTTACAGGGCTCAGGCCCGGGGAGCTGTTTTTT. Protein: CASSDCFTGLRPGELFF.

The chain uses TRBV4-1 and TRBJ1-6; 7 bases match TRBD1. The CDR3 is made up of 16 amino acids. V lost 1 base to trimming and J lost 6 bases; unmatched junction nucleotides: 6. The germline V gene has CDR1 MGHRA and CDR2 YSYEKL. The CDR3 reads CASSQVPTGSNSPLHF. DNA for the CDR3: TGCGCCAGCAGCCAAGTACCGACAGGGAGTAATTCACCCCTCCACTTT.

V usage is TRBV10-1 and J usage is TRBJ2-4; possible D gene TRBD2, 5 bases. CDR1 and CDR2 from the germline V gene are WNHNN and SYGVQD (reference sequence). V dropped 6 bases and J dropped 2 bases, with 14 bases sitting between them. This CDR3 region has 15 residues. The CDR3 is CASSEGTRTKNIQYF. In DNA form, the CDR3 reads TGCGCCAGCAGCGAGGGTACGAGGACCAAAAACATTCAGTACTTC.

The chain couples TRBV29-1 to TRBJ2-5, with D unresolved. Germline CDR1 and CDR2: SQVTM and ANQGSEA. V lost 1 base to trimming and J lost 4 bases, with 4 bases between them. This CDR3 comprises 11 residues. The CDR3 reads CSVEVLETQYF. CDR3 nucleotides: TGCAGCGTTGAAGTCCTAGAGACCCAGTACTTC.

The chain uses TRBV5-8 and TRBJ2-1; 7 bases are shared with TRBD1. From germline, CDR1 is SGHTS and CDR2 YDEGEE. CDR3 length equals 15 residues. The trim removed 2 bases at V and 6 bases at J, leaving 8 bases unmatched. Written as DNA, the CDR3 is TGTGCCAGCAGCTTTGACAGGGTGTCTTCCAATGAGCAGTTCTTC. It translates to CASSFDRVSSNEQFF.

This chain connects TRBV2 to TRBJ2-7, with 14 bases fitting TRBD2. V shed 2 bases, J shed 6 bases, and the junction held 6 bases outside the gene matches. The CDR3 is 16 amino acids. The germline V gene has CDR1 SNHLY and CDR2 FYNNEI. The CDR3 loop reads CASSERGLAGVGEQYF. CDR3 nucleotide sequence: TGTGCCAGCAGTGAAAGGGGACTAGCGGGAGTGGGCGAGCAGTACTTC.

This chain joins TRBV18 and TRBJ2-3; no clear D. V was shortened by 2 bases and J by 4 bases, with 7 bases between the two germline ends. The CDR3 has 13 residues. The germline V gene encodes CDR1 KGHSH and CDR2 LQKENI. The CDR3 DNA is TGTGCCAGCTCACCATATTCAGCAGATACGCAGTATTTT. Encoded protein: CASSPYSADTQYF.

The chain uses TRBV27 and TRBJ2-7; the match to TRBD2 covers 10 bases. The CDR3 extends over 16 amino acids. With V trimmed by 9 bases and J by 8 bases, 19 bases remained unmatched. Germline V gene lookup returns CDR1 MNHEY and CDR2 SMNVEV (reference sequence). CDR3 bases: TGTGCCAGTGGGGGGGTAGCGGGAGGCCAAATGGTAAAGCAGTACTTC. It translates to CASGGVAGGQMVKQYF.

The V and J genes are TRBV30 and TRBJ2-7, with TRBD1 as a possible D gene (6 bases). This CDR3 region has 13 residues. The germline CDR1 and CDR2 sequences are GTSNPN and SVGIG (reference sequence). V was pared by 3 bases and J by 5 bases, with 14 bases between. The CDR3 is CAWRVSGANEQYF. The CDR3 DNA reads TGTGCCTGGAGGGTGTCAGGGGCGAACGAGCAGTACTTC.

The rearrangement joins TRBV10-2 to TRBJ1-1; possible D gene TRBD1, 6 bases. The CDR3 covers 11 residues. The ends were cut back, 6 bases at V and 8 bases at J, with 10 bases in the middle. The germline V gene has CDR1 WSHSY and CDR2 SAAADI. The CDR3 is CASSFGQEAFF. The CDR3 DNA sequence: TGCGCCAGCAGCTTTGGACAGGAAGCTTTCTTT.

This chain uses TRBV27 with TRBJ2-3, with 9 positions matching TRBD2. Per the germline V gene, CDR1 is MNHEY and CDR2 is SMNVEV (reference sequence). Germline trimming cut 2 bases from V and 4 bases from J; bases unmatched to any gene: 4. This CDR3 is 15 amino acids long. The CDR3 DNA reads as TGTGCCAGCAGTTTAAAAGCGGGGGGCCCAGATACGCAGTATTTT. This gives the protein CASSLKAGGPDTQYF.

This clone was seen more than once but under ten times. The V gene is TRBV19, the J gene TRBJ1-5; tentatively, D is TRBD1 (6 bases). This CDR3 is 16 amino acids long. Germline CDR1 LNHDA, CDR2 SQIVND (reference sequence). The V end lost 5 bases, the J end lost 2 bases, and 16 bases lay between the germline ends. Here the CDR3 DNA reads TGTGCCAGTAGTCCCCGGGGGGGGGCGGGCAATCAGCCCCAGCATTTT. It yields the protein CASSPRGGAGNQPQHF.

This chain joins TRBV27 and TRBJ2-4, with TRBD2 identical over 7 bases. Unmatched junction bases numbered 13, after V lost 4 bases and J lost 4 bases. In germline, CDR1 is MNHEY, CDR2 SMNVEV (reference sequence). This CDR3 has 17 amino acids. CDR3 bases: TGTGCCAGCAGTTATAGACTAGCTCCAGGCTTAAAAAACATTCAGTACTTC. Its protein is CASSYRLAPGLKNIQYF.

The chain is built from TRBV19 and TRBJ2-1; D might be TRBD2 (6 bases). This CDR3 has 18 amino acids. Germline CDR1 is LNHDA and CDR2 is SQIVND (reference sequence). V lost 3 bases and J lost 4, with 22 bases in between. In nucleotides, the CDR3 is TGTGCCAGTAGTATTCTGCGGGGTGGCTTCCAAGGATACAATGAGCAGTTCTTC. This codes for CASSILRGGFQGYNEQFF. Based on the CDR3 plus reference TRBV19 and TRBJ2-1, the full variable domain is DGGITQSPKYLFRKEGQNVTLSCEQNLNHDAMYWYRQDPGQGLRLIYYSQIVNDFQKGDIAEGYSVSREKKESFPLTVTSAQKNPTAFYLCASSILRGGFQGYNEQFFGPGTRLTVL.

This clone has only one observation. This chain joins TRBV19 and TRBJ1-5; D not certain. V shed 6 bases and J shed 0 bases, with 9 bases lying between them. Germline V gene data show CDR1 as LNHDA and CDR2 as SQIVND (reference sequence). This CDR3 contains 14 residues. The CDR3 bases are TGTGCCAGTAGCGGGGTGCCTAGCAATCAGCCCCAGCATTTT. It yields the protein CASSGVPSNQPQHF. Variable domain in full (rest from reference TRBV19 and TRBJ1-5): DGGITQSPKYLFRKEGQNVTLSCEQNLNHDAMYWYRQDPGQGLRLIYYSQIVNDFQKGDIAEGYSVSREKKESFPLTVTSAQKNPTAFYLCASSGVPSNQPQHFGDGTRLSIL.

The rearrangement joins TRBV7-8 to TRBJ1-1; D is unresolved. This CDR3 has 11 amino acids. CDR1 is SGHVS and CDR2 is FQNEAQ in the germline V gene. V lost 2 bases to trimming and J lost 10 bases, with 8 bases between them. The CDR3 protein is CASSLLGGAFF. In nucleotides, the CDR3 is TGTGCCAGCAGCTTATTAGGAGGAGCTTTCTTT.

Worth noting for this clone: Additional DNA sequences in this sample encode the identical CDR3. The chain carries TRBV11-2 and TRBJ1-2; 8 bases fit TRBD1. CDR1 is SGHAT, CDR2 FQNNGV, per germline. The CDR3 covers 14 residues. After removal of 1 base from V and 4 bases from J, the junction contained 2 bases not matched to a gene. CDR3 protein: CASSLVDRGYGYTF. The CDR3 DNA reads as TGTGCCAGCAGCTTAGTTGACAGGGGCTATGGCTACACCTTC. Full variable domain (remainder filled in from reference TRBV11-2 and TRBJ1-2): EAGVAQSPRYKIIEKRQSVAFWCNPISGHATLYWYQQILGQGPKLLIQFQNNGVVDDSQLPKDRFSAERLKGVDSTLKIQPAKLEDSAVYLCASSLVDRGYGYTFGSGTRLTVV.

V usage is TRBV5-5 and J usage is TRBJ2-7, with D unclear. The V and J ends lost 2 bases and 1 base respectively, with 4 bases between them. The CDR3 covers 12 residues. CDR1 is SGHKS and CDR2 is YYEKEE in the germline V gene (reference sequence). In nucleotides, the CDR3 is TGTGCCAGCAGCTTTGAGTCCTACGAGCAGTACTTC. Protein sequence: CASSFESYEQYF. Complete variable domain (other parts from reference TRBV5-5 and TRBJ2-7): DAGVTQSPTHLIKTRGQQVTLRCSPISGHKSVSWYQQVLGQGPQFIFQYYEKEERGRGNFPDRFSARQFPNYSSELNVNALLLGDSALYLCASSFESYEQYFGPGTRLTVT.

This clone turned up a few times. This sequence joins TRBV5-1 and TRBJ2-2; possible D gene TRBD1, 6 bases. Germline V gene data show CDR1 as SGHRS and CDR2 as YFSETQ. The CDR3 extends over 14 amino acids. Trimming took off 4 bases at V and 2 bases at J, with 9 bases between the two ends. The CDR3, as DNA: TGCGCCAGCAGCAGGGGACAAAACACCGGGGAGCTGTTTTTT. Protein: CASSRGQNTGELFF.

About this clone: At one end, the junction sequence differs from germline, possibly due to a read error. The rearrangement joins TRBV6-6 to TRBJ2-7; D gene uncertain. This CDR3 contains 10 residues. From germline, CDR1 is MNHNY and CDR2 SVGAGI (reference sequence). The chain's CDR3 is CASSAYEQYF. In DNA, the CDR3 is TGTGCCAGCAGTGCCTACGAACAGTACTTC.

This clone was recorded only once. This chain uses TRBV3-1 (or the pseudogene TRBV3-2) with TRBJ2-3, with TRBD1 matching 11 bases. The CDR3 spans 18 residues. Losses at the gene ends were 0 bases for V and 2 bases for J; bases not matched to a gene: 7. Germline V gene lookup returns CDR1 LGHDT and CDR2 YNNKEL (reference sequence). The chain's CDR3 is CASSQDRDRGNVTDTQYF. CDR3 DNA sequence: TGTGCCAGCAGCCAAGATAGGGACAGGGGGAATGTCACAGATACGCAGTATTTT.

V and J are TRBV19 and TRBJ2-7; 8 nucleotides match TRBD2. V dropped 5 bases and J dropped 6; count of bases not matched to a gene: 9. CDR1 and CDR2 (germline): LNHDA, SQIVND (reference sequence). This CDR3 comprises 14 residues. DNA for the CDR3: TGTGCCAGTAGTTCTAGCGGGTTTGAGTCCGAGCAGTACTTC. Protein sequence: CASSSSGFESEQYF.